This passage covers 11 T cell receptor beta chains from one sample sequenced in a study of technical replicates of blood from a few donors. Clones were read by immunoSEQ multiplex PCR, and TCRdb kept only the in-frame ones, dropping some. The sample holds fewer than 95,000 clones, around nine tenths seen once. Sequencing input: T cells isolated from PBMCs. These receptor sequences come from a human donor in good health.

The chain employs TRBV7-6 and TRBJ1-5, with D possibly being TRBD1 (6 bases). Germline V gene data show CDR1 as SGHVS and CDR2 as FNYEAQ. The V end was cut by 1 base, the J end by 0 bases, with 16 bases between. The CDR3 has 18 amino acids. CDR3 nucleotide sequence: TGTGCCAGCAGCTTAGGAATGGGGGGGCGGACTAGCAATCAGCCCCAGCATTTT. Translation gives CASSLGMGGRTSNQPQHF.

A single count supports this clone. In nucleotides, the CDR3 is TGCGCCAGCAGCTTGAGTGGAGATGGCTACACCTTC. This encodes CASSLSGDGYTF. The chain carries TRBV5-1 and TRBJ1-2, with unresolved D. The CDR3 totals 12 residues. Trimming pared 1 base from V and 6 bases from J, leaving 7 bases between. Germline CDR1 is SGHRS and CDR2 is YFSETQ.

The J gene is TRBJ2-7, the V gene TRBV19; D perhaps matches TRBD1 (6 bases). Germline V gene lookup returns CDR1 LNHDA and CDR2 SQIVND (reference sequence). V gave up 5 bases and J gave up 7 bases, with 21 bases separating them. The CDR3 consists of 15 residues. The CDR3 sequence is CASSFRDISSGEQYF. CDR3 nucleotides: TGTGCCAGTAGTTTTAGGGACATTTCCTCGGGAGAGCAGTACTTC.

The V gene is TRBV14, the J gene TRBJ2-7, with D tentatively TRBD2 (7 bases). V lost 4 bases, J lost 3 bases, and 16 bases lay in between. Per the germline V gene, CDR1 is SGHDN and CDR2 is FVKESK. The length of the CDR3 is 15 residues. CDR3 amino acids: CASSPVGGPLYEQYF. The CDR3 bases are TGTGCCAGCAGCCCTGTCGGGGGGCCACTCTACGAGCAGTACTTC.

DNA of the CDR3: TGTGCCAGCTCACCCGGACTAGCGGGTTTCTCCTACGAGCAGTACTTC. Protein: CASSPGLAGFSYEQYF. J is TRBJ2-7 and V is TRBV18, with 11 bases lining up with TRBD2. Trimming took 3 bases from V and 0 from J; bases not matched to a gene: 4. The CDR3 is 16 residues long. CDR1 and CDR2 from the germline V gene are KGHSH and LQKENI.

The count of this clone is one. This sequence joins TRBV7-9 and TRBJ1-5, with 8 nucleotides matching TRBD1. The CDR3 is made up of 16 amino acids. Germline V lookup: CDR1 SEHNR, CDR2 FQNEAQ (reference sequence). V shed 4 bases and J 6 bases; nucleotides not matched to a gene: 11. The CDR3 DNA reads as TGTGCCAGCAGCTCCTCGACAGGGGAGGTTGGTCAGCCCCAGCATTTT. Translating it yields CASSSSTGEVGQPQHF.

The chain has TRBV27 and TRBJ2-7; 13 positions match TRBD2. The germline CDR1 and CDR2 sequences are MNHEY and SMNVEV (reference sequence). The CDR3 runs 15 residues. The V segment lost 1 base and the J segment 5 bases; nucleotides outside the gene matches: 2. Written as DNA, the CDR3 is TGTGCCAGCAGTTTATGGACTAGCGGGAGTAACGAGCAGTACTTC. Its translation: CASSLWTSGSNEQYF.

The rearrangement uses TRBV9 and TRBJ2-3; tentative D call: TRBD2 (6 bases). Germline V gene lookup returns CDR1 SGDLS and CDR2 YYNGEE. This CDR3 region has 15 residues. Trimming removed 0 bases at V and 4 bases at J, with 12 bases between. The CDR3 loop reads CASSVGGTLADTQYF. The CDR3 bases are TGTGCCAGCAGCGTAGGGGGGACTTTAGCAGATACGCAGTATTTT.

V and J are TRBV12-5 and TRBJ2-5; 9 bases are a match to TRBD1. Germline CDR1 reads LGHNT; CDR2 reads FRNRAP. The CDR3 has 17 residues. V shed 5 bases and J 7 bases; nucleotides not matched to a gene: 17. The CDR3 here is CASGIRTGAESLGTQYF. The DNA of the CDR3 is TGTGCTAGTGGTATCCGGACAGGGGCCGAAAGTCTAGGGACCCAGTACTTC.

The sample holds a few counts of this clone. The chain has TRBV6-1 and TRBJ1-1; D is unresolved. CDR1 is MNHNS, CDR2 SASEGT, per germline. The V and J ends lost 3 bases and 10 bases respectively, with 9 bases between them. The CDR3 runs 11 residues. DNA for the CDR3: TGTGCCAGCAGTGAGTTCGAGCGAGCTTTCTTT. The encoded protein is CASSEFERAFF.

This chain connects TRBV5-1 to TRBJ2-7; 9 nucleotides match TRBD1. There are 14 residues in the CDR3. Trimming at V came to 7 bases and at J to 2 bases, leaving 7 bases not matched to a gene. Germline V gene sequence: CDR1 SGHRS, CDR2 YFSETQ. The CDR3 sequence: CASGRDRVTYEQYF. The CDR3 DNA is TGCGCCAGCGGTAGGGACAGGGTAACCTACGAGCAGTACTTC.